A selection of T cell receptor beta chains follows, all from one sample in a study of control samples from healthy donors and cancer patients. The data were produced by immunoSEQ multiplex PCR, yet TCRdb's version contains in-frame clones alone and is incomplete. The repertoire consists of 60,000 or so clones, with about 96% occurring once and the leading ten covering around 1%. Material for sequencing was blood. The receptor source for this set is a woman between 18 and 29 years old in good health. The CDR3 runs from the conserved cysteine through the conserved F or W. A D gene is named only where the DNA matches it firmly. The listing skips clone size in some rows; elsewhere it reads once, few, many or a size class.

clone_size	v_call	j_call	d_call	cdr3_nt	cdr3_aa
.	TRBV2	TRBJ1-1	.	TGTGCCAGCAGTCCTCAGGTTGAAGCTTTCTTT	CASSPQVEAFF
once	TRBV2	TRBJ1-5	.	TGTGCCAGCAGTGAAGTCGGGGGGGAGTATCAGCCCCAGCATTTT	CASSEVGGEYQPQHF
.	TRBV2	TRBJ2-2	TRBD2	TGTGCCAGCAGGGGAACTAGCGGGGGCACCGGGGAGCTGTTTTTT	CASRGTSGGTGELFF
.	TRBV5-6	TRBJ2-7	.	TGTGCCAGCAGCTTGAAAGGGAACGTGGTCGAGCAGTACTTC	CASSLKGNVVEQYF
.	TRBV12-3/TRBV12-4	TRBJ2-5	.	TGTGCCAGCAGCCCTCGGGACGAGACCCAGTACTTC	CASSPRDETQYF
once	TRBV2	TRBJ2-1	.	TGTGCCAGCAGTCGACTAGATTCCTACAATGAGCAGTTCTTC	CASSRLDSYNEQFF
.	TRBV24-1	TRBJ2-5	.	TGTGCCACCAGTGATTCGGGGCCTGGACTTGGAGTGGAGGAGACCCAGTACTTC	CATSDSGPGLGVEETQYF
.	TRBV5-5	TRBJ2-6	TRBD1	TGTGCCAGCAGCCCCGGACAGGTAATCCACTCTGGGGCCAACGTCCTGACTTTC	CASSPGQVIHSGANVLTF
.	TRBV6-4	TRBJ2-3	.	TGTGCCAGCAGCGAGGCAGCGGAGCGCACAGATACGCAGTATTTT	CASSEAAERTDTQYF
.	TRBV6-4	TRBJ2-5	.	TGTGCCAGCACACCTGGCGGGCAGAGCCACCAAGAGACCCAGTACTTC	CASTPGGQSHQETQYF
.	TRBV7-6	TRBJ2-7	.	TGTGCCAGCAGCTCGCCCCAAGCGGTGGGCTACGAGCAGTACTTC	CASSSPQAVGYEQYF
.	TRBV2	TRBJ1-2	.	TGTGCCAGCAGTCCTATGACAGGCCGGGTTTCCACCTTC	CASSPMTGRVSTF
once	TRBV19	TRBJ1-4	TRBD1	TGTGCCAGTAGTATTAGGACAGGCGGAACAAATGAAAAACTGTTTTTT	CASSIRTGGTNEKLFF
.	TRBV2	TRBJ1-2	.	TGTGCCAGCAGTGAACAGGTCTATGGCTACACCTTC	CASSEQVYGYTF
.	TRBV19	TRBJ1-2	.	TGTGCCAGTAGTATCGGCACGAGGGCTAACTATGGCTACACCTTC	CASSIGTRANYGYTF
.	TRBV19	TRBJ2-7	TRBD1	TGTGCCAGTAGTATAGGGACAGGACAGGCTTACGAGCAGTACTTC	CASSIGTGQAYEQYF
.	TRBV30	TRBJ2-7	.	TGTGCCTGGAGCCACGGGGGCACCGGCTCCTACGAGCAGTACTTC	CAWSHGGTGSYEQYF
.	TRBV12-3/TRBV12-4	TRBJ2-7	.	TGTGCCAGCAGTTTAGGTGCCTCCTACGAGCAGTACTTC	CASSLGASYEQYF
.	TRBV6-5	TRBJ1-1	.	TGTGCCAGCTGTTGGAGGGGCGGGAACACTGAAGCTTTCTTT	CASCWRGGNTEAFF
few	TRBV4-3	TRBJ1-1	.	TGCGCCAGCAGCCAAGTACGAACCCAGGGAACCACTGAAGCTTTCTTT	CASSQVRTQGTTEAFF
.	TRBV7-9	TRBJ1-2	.	TGTGCCAGCAACTTAGGGCAGGGTATCTATGGCTACACCTTC	CASNLGQGIYGYTF
once	TRBV18	TRBJ2-1	.	TGTGCCAGCCAGGGTGACTCCTACAATGAGCAGTTCTTC	CASQGDSYNEQFF
.	TRBV28	TRBJ1-2	.	TGTGCCACCCATTCCTATGGCTACACCTTC	CATHSYGYTF
.	TRBV30	TRBJ1-1	.	TGTGCCTGGAGTTCTGGGAAGTGGGGGCTGAGGACTGAAGCTTTCTTT	CAWSSGKWGLRTEAFF
.	TRBV6-6	TRBJ1-1	.	TGTGCCAGCAGCCCGACAGATATGAACACTGAAGCTTTCTTT	CASSPTDMNTEAFF
.	TRBV6-5	TRBJ1-5	TRBD1	TGTGCCAGCAAGGGGGACAGGGATAGCAATCAGCCCCAGCATTTT	CASKGDRDSNQPQHF
.	TRBV7-9	TRBJ1-2	.	TGTGCCAGCAGCTTAGATACTGGGGATGGCTACACCTTC	CASSLDTGDGYTF
.	TRBV6-2/TRBV6-3	TRBJ2-7	.	TGTGCCAGCAGTTACTCGAGTCAGAGAGGGAATCACGAGCAGTACTTC	CASSYSSQRGNHEQYF
.	TRBV7-2	TRBJ2-1	.	TGTGCCAGCAGCAACCCAAACAATGAGCAGTTCTTC	CASSNPNNEQFF
.	TRBV18	TRBJ2-2	TRBD2	TGTGCCAGCTCACCTTACGCTAGCGGAAACACCGGGGAGCTGTTTTTT	CASSPYASGNTGELFF
once	TRBV19	TRBJ1-5	TRBD1	TGTGCCAGTTCGGGACAGTATAGCAATCAGCCCCAGCATTTT	CASSGQYSNQPQHF
.	TRBV24-1	TRBJ1-1	.	TGTGCCACCAGTGATTTATCAGGGGCCGGAGGAGCTTTCTTT	CATSDLSGAGGAFF
.	TRBV28	TRBJ1-2	.	TGTGCCAGCAGTTTGCCTCAGGGTAACTATGGCTACACCTTC	CASSLPQGNYGYTF
.	TRBV10-3	TRBJ1-5	.	TGTGCCATCAGGAGCCAGGGTGGGCAGCCCCAGCATTTT	CAIRSQGGQPQHF
.	TRBV19	TRBJ2-1	.	TGTGCCAGTAGTATGGGAGGGGGCAATGAGCAGTTCTTC	CASSMGGGNEQFF
.	TRBV7-6	TRBJ2-5	.	TGTGCCAGCAGCTTAATAGGGCAAGAGACCCAGTACTTC	CASSLIGQETQYF
.	TRBV3-1/TRBV3-2	TRBJ1-3	.	TGTGCCAGCAGCCGTGGGGGGTCTGGAAACACCATATATTTT	CASSRGGSGNTIYF
.	TRBV20-1	TRBJ1-3	TRBD1	TGCAGTGCTATTGACAGGGATGCTGGAAACACCATATATTTT	CSAIDRDAGNTIYF
once	TRBV10-3	TRBJ1-4	.	TGTGCCACCGGTGAAAATGAAAAACTGTTTTTT	CATGENEKLFF
.	TRBV11-2	TRBJ1-1	.	TGTGCCAGCAGCTCCTTCGGGGACACTGAAGCTTTCTTT	CASSSFGDTEAFF
.	TRBV5-5	TRBJ2-7	TRBD1	TGTGCCAGCAGCTTTGGAGGGGACAGGGCGTTCTTAGGGTACTTC	CASSFGGDRAFLGYF
once	TRBV19	TRBJ1-5	.	TGTGCCAGTAGTCCCCTGGACGGCTATAATCAGCCCCAGCATTTT	CASSPLDGYNQPQHF
.	TRBV9	TRBJ1-5	.	TGTGCCAGCAGTGAAGACAGCAACAATCAGCCCCAGCATTTT	CASSEDSNNQPQHF
.	TRBV27	TRBJ1-1	.	TGTGCCAGCAGTCCCTCGGGAGGGGGCACTGAAGCTTTCTTT	CASSPSGGGTEAFF
.	TRBV6-2/TRBV6-3	TRBJ1-6	TRBD1	TGTGCCAGCAGTTCAGGACAGGTGGATAATTCACCCCTCCACTTT	CASSSGQVDNSPLHF
.	TRBV11-2	TRBJ1-2	.	TGTGCCAGCAGCTTTATTGGGTCGAATAGAGGGCGCGGGTATGGCTACACCTTC	CASSFIGSNRGRGYGYTF
few	TRBV2	TRBJ1-2	.	TGTGCCAGCAGTGAAGTGCCAGACTATGGCTACACCTTC	CASSEVPDYGYTF
.	TRBV29-1	TRBJ1-2	.	TGCAGCGCCGAAAGACCACCTTATGGCTACACCTTC	CSAERPPYGYTF
.	TRBV12-5	TRBJ1-5	.	TGTGCTAGTGGTTCGGAAATTGGGCGGCAGCCCCAGCATTTT	CASGSEIGRQPQHF
.	TRBV27	TRBJ1-1	.	TGTGCCAGCTCTAGGGCAGGGACAAACACTGAAGCTTTCTTT	CASSRAGTNTEAFF
.	TRBV3-1/TRBV3-2	TRBJ1-1	TRBD1	TGTGCCAGCAGCCAAAAAGGGGGCCGCGCTTTCTTT	CASSQKGGRAFF
.	TRBV7-9	TRBJ1-6	TRBD1	TGTGCCAGCAGCTTAGCGCCCGGGACAGAGAATTCACCCCTCCACTTT	CASSLAPGTENSPLHF
.	TRBV15	TRBJ1-2	.	TGTGCCACCAGCAGAGAACGACAGTTGACCTATGGCTACACCTTC	CATSRERQLTYGYTF
.	TRBV5-1	TRBJ2-1	TRBD1	TGCGCCAGCAGCTCCCCGGACAGGAGTTACAATGAGCAGTTCTTC	CASSSPDRSYNEQFF
.	TRBV24-1	TRBJ1-1	.	TGTGCCACCAGTGATTTTGGGGGAAAAGCTTTCTTT	CATSDFGGKAFF